The table lists the clone carrying this T cell receptor beta chain with a few counts. The record originates from a study of metastatic and nonmetastatic thyroid tumors. The entire patient cohort was treatment-naive prior to thyroid surgery. Per the authors' pipeline: Construction of a distant-metastasis classifier for papillary thyroid cancer relied on CDR3 differences across clinicopathological groups. TCRdb recomputed clones from the PCR reads via MiXCR. TCRdb, rather than the study authors, made the V and J calls. The sample records about 25,000 clones, around 20% being singletons. Germline CDR1 is MNHNS and CDR2 is SASEGT. V was pared by 7 bases and J by 9 bases, with 12 bases of the junction left unmatched. CDR3 length: 16 amino acids.

The sample taken for sequencing was adjacent normal tissue. The V and J genes are TRBV6-1 and TRBJ2-4; 13 nucleotides match TRBD2. This clonotype was obtained from a female donor with papillary thyroid cancer or a benign thyroid nodule (not recorded which). Some clones in this sample may be carry-over from other donors' samples. This CDR3 is CASTSGGGLAGSIQYF. The CDR3 DNA is TGTGCCAGCACATCGGGCGGGGGACTAGCGGGAAGCATTCAGTACTTC.